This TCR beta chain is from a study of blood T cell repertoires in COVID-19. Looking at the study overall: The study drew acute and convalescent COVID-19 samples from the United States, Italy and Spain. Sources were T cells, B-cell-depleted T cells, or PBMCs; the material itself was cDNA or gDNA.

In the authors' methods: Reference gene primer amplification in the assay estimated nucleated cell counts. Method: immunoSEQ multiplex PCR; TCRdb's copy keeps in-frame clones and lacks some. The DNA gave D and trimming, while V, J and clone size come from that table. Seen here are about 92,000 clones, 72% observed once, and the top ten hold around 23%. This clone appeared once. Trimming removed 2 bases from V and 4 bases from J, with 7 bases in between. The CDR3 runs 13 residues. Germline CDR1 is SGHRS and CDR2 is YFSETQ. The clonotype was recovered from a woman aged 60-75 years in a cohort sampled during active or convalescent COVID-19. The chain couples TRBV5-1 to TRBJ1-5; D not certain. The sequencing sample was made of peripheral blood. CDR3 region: CASSLTVNQPQHF. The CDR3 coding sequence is TGCGCCAGCAGCTTAACAGTGAATCAGCCCCAGCATTTT.